This T cell receptor beta chain stems from a study of blood T cell repertoires in COVID-19 (dated by TCRdb to the early 2020s). For the wider study: Samples from collaborators originated in the United States, Italy and Spain and spanned both the acute and convalescent phases of COVID-19. The material from the prospective study consisted of cDNA or gDNA derived from T cells, B-cell-depleted T cells, or PBMCs. Subjects who had been exposed to COVID-19, were actively infected with it, or had recovered from it provided the deeply sampled blood TCRbeta repertoires that made up the dataset. The repertoires were released in a freely available public database meant as a resource for research on the immune response to SARS-CoV-2. The samples were drawn from the first 160 participants of the ongoing ImmuneRACE study and from 1,200 or so subjects provided by 6 global collaborators. A de-identified subject ID, COVID-19 status, age in years and sex were almost always included in the sample metadata. Where HLA class I and class II types were available, the types were taken from metadata supplied by the sample provider, not from assay-based typing. Results and caveats for the whole study, not just this receptor: How much clinical and demographic metadata was included differed by source and by participant, and the metadata was provided uncurated.

The germline V gene provides CDR1 SGHRS and CDR2 YFSETQ. From its cysteine to its phenylalanine, the CDR3 spans 14 amino acids. This entry keeps only the CDR3 DNA: 42 bases, framed from base 1. The trim is 0 bases for V and 5 bases for J, with a gap of 11 bases between the germline ends. The immunoSEQ Assay, a bias-controlled multiplex PCR, was used to amplify TCRbeta CDR3 regions from genomic DNA. The study's processing was this. Within the assay, amplification of reference gene primers was used to estimate how many nucleated cells each sample contained. To quantify the absolute abundance of each unique TCRbeta CDR3 rearrangement, sequence reads were collapsed and filtered. For each sample, productive Simpson clonality was calculated as the square root of Simpson's diversity index over productive rearrangements. The immuneACCESS repertoire file appears here via TCRdb, limited to in-frame rearrangements. These files lack a portion of the clones; in checked studies, under half of the deficit traces to unresolved V genes, and the cause of the others is not known. That table supplies the V and J calls and clone size; D and trimming were determined from the DNA. This sample has roughly 100,000 clones in its table, and around 84% of those were observed once. The ten largest clonotypes hold 1.5% to 2.5% of the sample.

Comments on this clone: The antigen it binds to is not known. No quality values exist for individual bases; no much larger clone is one base distant.

Collaborating institutions collected whole blood in K2EDTA tubes following their own protocols. For TCRbeta analysis, collaborator samples were shipped as frozen whole blood, as isolated PBMCs, or as DNA extracted from either sample type. The material sequenced was peripheral blood. The clonotype originates from a man aged 65 to 85 with active or convalescent COVID-19. This chain is built from TRBV5-1 and TRBJ2-5, with TRBD2 as a weak D call on 5 bases. The CDR3 sequence is CASSLVRSGETQYF. The nucleotides read TGCGCCAGCAGCTTGGTCCGCTCGGGGGAGACCCAGTACTTC.